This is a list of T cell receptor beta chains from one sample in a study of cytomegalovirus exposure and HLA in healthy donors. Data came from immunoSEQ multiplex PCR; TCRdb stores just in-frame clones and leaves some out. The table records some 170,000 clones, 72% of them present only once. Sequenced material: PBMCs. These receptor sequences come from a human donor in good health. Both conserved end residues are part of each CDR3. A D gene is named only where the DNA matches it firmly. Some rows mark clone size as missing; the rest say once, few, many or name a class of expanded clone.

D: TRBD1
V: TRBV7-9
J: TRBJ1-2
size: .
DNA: TGTGCCAGCAGCTTTTCCGACAGGGAGAATGGCTACACCTTC
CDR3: CASSFSDRENGYTF

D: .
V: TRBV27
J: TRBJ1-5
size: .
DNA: TGTGCCAGCAGTTTCGCAACAGGGTTTAACAATCAGCCCCAGCATTTT
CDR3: CASSFATGFNNQPQHF

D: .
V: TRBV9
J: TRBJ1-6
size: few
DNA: TGTGCCAGCAGCGTAGGGAGCTCCTATAATTCACCCCTCCACTTT
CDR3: CASSVGSSYNSPLHF

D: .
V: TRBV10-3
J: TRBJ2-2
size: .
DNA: TGTGCCATCAGTGAGTCGGGGAGGTTGAACACCGGGGAGCTGTTTTTT
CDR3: CAISESGRLNTGELFF

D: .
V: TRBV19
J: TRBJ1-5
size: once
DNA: TGTGCCAGTAGTATCGGAAAGGGGAGGCAGCCCCAGCATTTT
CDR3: CASSIGKGRQPQHF

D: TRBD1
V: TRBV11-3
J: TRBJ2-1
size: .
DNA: TGTGCCAGCAGCTTACGGGACAGGGAGGTAAATGAGCAGTTCTTC
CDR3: CASSLRDREVNEQFF

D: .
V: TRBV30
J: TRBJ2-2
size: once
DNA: TGTGCCTACCAGGACGGGGCCGGGGAGCTGTTTTTT
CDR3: CAYQDGAGELFF

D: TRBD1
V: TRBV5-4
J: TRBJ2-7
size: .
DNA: TGTGCCAGCAGCTCCAGGGGGCGCGGAGAGCAGTACTTC
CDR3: CASSSRGRGEQYF

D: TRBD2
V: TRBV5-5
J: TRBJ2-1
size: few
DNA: TGTGCCAGCAGCCAGATAGCGGGGGCCGTAGACAATGAGCAGTTCTTC
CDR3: CASSQIAGAVDNEQFF

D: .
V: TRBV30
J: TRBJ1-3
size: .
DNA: TGTGCCTGGACAGGGTCGGAAAACACCATATATTTT
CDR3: CAWTGSENTIYF

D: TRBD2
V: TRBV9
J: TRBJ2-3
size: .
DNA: TGTGCCAGCAGCGTAGTTGCTAGCGGGGGGGCCGGGACAGATACGCAGTATTTT
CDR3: CASSVVASGGAGTDTQYF

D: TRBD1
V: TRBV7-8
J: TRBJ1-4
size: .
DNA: TGTGCCAGCAGCCGACGGGACAGGGGGCGGAATGAAAAACTGTTTTTT
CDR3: CASSRRDRGRNEKLFF

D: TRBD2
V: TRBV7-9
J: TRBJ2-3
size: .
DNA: TGTGCCAGCAGCCCGACTAGCGGTGGCACAGATACGCAGTATTTT
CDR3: CASSPTSGGTDTQYF

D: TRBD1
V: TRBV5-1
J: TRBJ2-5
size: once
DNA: TGCGCCAGCAGCTCGACCTACACAGGGGAAGAGACCCAGTACTTC
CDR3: CASSSTYTGEETQYF

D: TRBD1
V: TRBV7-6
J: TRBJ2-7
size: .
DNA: TGTGCCAGCAGCTACAGGGGATCCGAGCAGTACTTC
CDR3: CASSYRGSEQYF

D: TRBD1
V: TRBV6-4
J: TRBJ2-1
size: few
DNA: TGTGCCAGCAGTGACTCGACAGGGGGCTACAATGAGCAGTTCTTC
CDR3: CASSDSTGGYNEQFF

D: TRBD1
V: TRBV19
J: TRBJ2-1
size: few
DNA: TGTGCCAGTAGTCCCGGGACAGGGAGGTACAATGAGCAGTTCTTC
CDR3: CASSPGTGRYNEQFF

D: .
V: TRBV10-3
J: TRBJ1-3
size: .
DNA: TGTGCCATCAGTGAAGGGAGGGCTCCAAGCTCTGGAAACACCATATATTTT
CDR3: CAISEGRAPSSGNTIYF

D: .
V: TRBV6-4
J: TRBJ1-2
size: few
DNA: TGTGCCAGTACCACCGGGGGGCCCCCTAACTATGGCTACACCTTC
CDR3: CASTTGGPPNYGYTF

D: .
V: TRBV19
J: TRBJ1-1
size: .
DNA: TGTGCCAGTAGTAACCAACAGTCCATGAACACTGAAGCTTTCTTT
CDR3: CASSNQQSMNTEAFF

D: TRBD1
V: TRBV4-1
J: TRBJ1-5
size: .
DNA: TGCGCCAGCAGCCAAGATCACGCAGGGGGAGGACAGCCCCAGCATTTT
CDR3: CASSQDHAGGGQPQHF

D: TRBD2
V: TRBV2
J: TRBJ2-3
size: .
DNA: TGTGCCAGCAGAGCACTAGCGGTCCCCATGGCAGATACGCAGTATTTT
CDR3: CASRALAVPMADTQYF

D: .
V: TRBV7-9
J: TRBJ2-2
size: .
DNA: TGTGCCAGCAGCTTAGTTGGGCGGGGCGCGACCGGGGAGCTGTTTTTT
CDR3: CASSLVGRGATGELFF

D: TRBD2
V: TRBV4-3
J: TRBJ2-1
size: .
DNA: TGCGCCAGCAGCCAAACCACCGGACTAGCGGTCTACAATGAGCAGTTCTTC
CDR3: CASSQTTGLAVYNEQFF

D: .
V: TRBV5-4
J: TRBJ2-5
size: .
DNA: TGTGCCAGCAGCTTGGGTATAGTCCAAGAGACCCAGTACTTC
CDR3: CASSLGIVQETQYF

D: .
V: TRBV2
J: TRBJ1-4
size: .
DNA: TGTGCCAGCAGCCCCAGGGAAAGGGTCGGTGAAAAACTGTTTTTT
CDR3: CASSPRERVGEKLFF

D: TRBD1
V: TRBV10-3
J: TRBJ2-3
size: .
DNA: TGTGCCATCAGTGACCAGGGGGCGATGGATACGCAGTATTTT
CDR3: CAISDQGAMDTQYF

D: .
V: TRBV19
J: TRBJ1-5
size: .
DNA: TGTGCCAGTAAGGTCGGGGGTCAGCCCCAGCATTTT
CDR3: CASKVGGQPQHF

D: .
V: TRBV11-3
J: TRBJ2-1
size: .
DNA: TGTGCCAGCAGCCAACAGGGAGGGGGGTACAATGAGCAGTTCTTC
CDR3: CASSQQGGGYNEQFF

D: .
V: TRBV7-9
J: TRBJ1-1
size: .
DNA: TGTGCCAGCAGCCTTGAGCTATTGATTAAGAACACTGAAGCTTTCTTT
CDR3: CASSLELLIKNTEAFF

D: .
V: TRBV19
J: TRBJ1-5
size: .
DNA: TGTGCCAGTAGCATTCCCGTTCTTAGCCAGCCCCAGCATTTT
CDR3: CASSIPVLSQPQHF

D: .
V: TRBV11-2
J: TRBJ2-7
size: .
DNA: TGTGCCAGCAGCCCTCAGGTTAGGTACCCTTACGAGCAGTACTTC
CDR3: CASSPQVRYPYEQYF

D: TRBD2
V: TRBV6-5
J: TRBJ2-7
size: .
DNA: TGTGCCAGCAGCCGCCCGGCGGGAGGCTCCTACGAGCAGTACTTC
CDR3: CASSRPAGGSYEQYF

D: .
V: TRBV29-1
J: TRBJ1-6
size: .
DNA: TGCAGCGTTAAGGACAGTTTCGGGGATTCACCCCTCCACTTT
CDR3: CSVKDSFGDSPLHF

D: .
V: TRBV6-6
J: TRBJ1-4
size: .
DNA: TGTGCCAGCACCGAAACCAGGGCAACTAATGAAAAACTGTTTTTT
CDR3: CASTETRATNEKLFF

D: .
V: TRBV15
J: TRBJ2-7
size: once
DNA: TGTGCCACCAGCAGAGATAGAATCTACGAGCAGTACTTC
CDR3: CATSRDRIYEQYF

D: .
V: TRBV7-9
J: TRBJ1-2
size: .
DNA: TGTGCCAGCAGTTCCCAGGGTAGCCCCTATGGCTACACCTTC
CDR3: CASSSQGSPYGYTF

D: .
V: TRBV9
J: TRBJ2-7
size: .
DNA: TGTGCCAGTACCCCGGGGGGCCTCTCCTACGAGCAGTACTTC
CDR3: CASTPGGLSYEQYF

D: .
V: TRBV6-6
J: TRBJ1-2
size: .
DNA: TGTGCCAGCAGTACCCTGAGGCGGGACGGCTACACCTTC
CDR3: CASSTLRRDGYTF

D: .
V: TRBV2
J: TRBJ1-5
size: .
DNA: TGTGCCACCACTCCGGGGAGCAATCAGCCCCAGCATTTT
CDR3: CATTPGSNQPQHF

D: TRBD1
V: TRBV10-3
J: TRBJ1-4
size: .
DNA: TGTGCCATCAGCCAAGGACAGGATAATGAAAAACTGTTTTTT
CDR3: CAISQGQDNEKLFF

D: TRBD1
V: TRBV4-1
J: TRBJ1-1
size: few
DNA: TGCGCCAGCAGCCAGATTTTCCACAGGGGGACGGGGAACACTGAAGCTTTCTTT
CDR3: CASSQIFHRGTGNTEAFF

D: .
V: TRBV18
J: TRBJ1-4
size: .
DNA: TGTGCCAGCTCACCTCTCGCAACTAATGAAAAACTGTTTTTT
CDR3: CASSPLATNEKLFF

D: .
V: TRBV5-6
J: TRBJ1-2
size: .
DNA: TGTGCCAGCAGCTCCGTCGACAGTGGTAGCTACACCTTC
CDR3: CASSSVDSGSYTF

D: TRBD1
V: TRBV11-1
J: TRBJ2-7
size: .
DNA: TGTGCCAGCAGCTGGACAGGGGGCTACGAGCAGTACTTC
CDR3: CASSWTGGYEQYF

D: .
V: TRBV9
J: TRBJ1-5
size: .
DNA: TGTGCCAGCAGCGTAGGTTCCGGAGACAATCAGCCCCAGCATTTT
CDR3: CASSVGSGDNQPQHF

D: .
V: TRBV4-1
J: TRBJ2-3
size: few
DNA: TGCGCCAGCAGCCAACCCAGGATATACACAGATACGCAGTATTTT
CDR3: CASSQPRIYTDTQYF

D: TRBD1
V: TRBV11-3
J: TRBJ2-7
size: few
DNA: TGTGCCAGCAGTCTCGAATCGGGACAGGACTACGAGCAGTACTTC
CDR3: CASSLESGQDYEQYF